Here is one T cell receptor beta chain with its context. This specimen comes from a study of blood T cell repertoires in COVID-19. Study in general: COVID-19 samples collected from the United States, Italy and Spain covered acute and convalescent phases. In each case, the material was cDNA or gDNA derived from T cells, B-cell-depleted T cells, or PBMCs.

In the authors' methods: Reference gene primer amplification gave estimated nucleated cell counts. Sequencing was performed with immunoSEQ multiplex PCR; in TCRdb, only in-frame clones are kept and a portion is missing. That table gives V, J and clone size, and the DNA gave D and trimming. The sample lists about 260,000 clones, about nine tenths occurring once. Germline CDR1 is MNHEY and CDR2 is SVGAGI. V shed 2 bases, J shed 6 bases, and the junction held 6 bases outside the gene matches. CDR3 length: 15 amino acids. The sample comprised peripheral blood. The chain is built from TRBV6-5 and TRBJ2-1, with TRBD1 matching over 8 bases. This TCR derives from a man aged 60 to 75 who had recovered from COVID-19. This CDR3 is CASSYGTGSSNEQFF. The CDR3 bases are TGTGCCAGCAGTTACGGGACAGGCTCAAGCAATGAGCAGTTCTTC.